This paragraph covers one TCR beta chain sequence. The target antigen is unknown. The sample comes from a study of T cell responses to AZD1222 COVID-19 vaccine. Study-wide findings and caveats: Nearly half of the spike-specific TCRs reportedly recognize variant regions that carry no mutations. Possibly, clonal diversity was underestimated; donors were largely white British and included more females. No day 14 peak samples; only post-peak repertoires were characterized.

Clones were read by immunoSEQ multiplex PCR, and TCRdb kept only the in-frame ones, dropping some. In the table there are about 62,000 clones, 70% to 90% of which are singletons. CDR1 is LGHDT and CDR2 is YNNKEL in the germline V gene (reference sequence). The CDR3 covers 11 residues. V was shortened by 0 bases and J by 5 bases, with 2 bases between the two germline ends. The receptor was derived from an adult in good health. The material sequenced was peripheral blood, taken on day 0 of AZD1222 vaccination. V usage is TRBV3-1 (or the pseudogene TRBV3-2) and J usage is TRBJ2-7, with no clear D. This CDR3 is CASSQEDEQYF. CDR3 sequence (DNA): TGTGCCAGCAGCCAAGAGGACGAGCAGTACTTC.